The 3 T cell receptor beta chains below all came from one sample that was sequenced in a study of identical twins. TCRdb used MiXCR to reprocess the 5' RACE reads, holding one entry per CDR3 protein. The sample carries 400,000 to 550,000 distinct CDR3 sequences, approximately 22% recorded once. Another study also made use of these data, one on T cells expressing NK-cell markers.

Sequenced input: CD4+ T cells sorted from blood. All receptors derive from a woman under 30 in good health.

This clonotype was picked up a small number of times. This chain uses TRBV20-1 with TRBJ1-4, with D uncertain. The CDR3 runs to 11 residues. Trimming shortened V by 3 bases and J by 9 bases, and 8 bases separated the two germline ends. Germline lookup yields CDR1 DFQATT and CDR2 SNEGSKA (reference sequence). CDR3 nucleotides: TGCAGTGCTAGTCATCAGAAAAAACTGTTTTTT. Protein: CSASHQKKLFF.

This clonotype occurred a few times. The chain recombines TRBV12-3 or TRBV12-4 with TRBJ1-2, with D possibly being TRBD1 (5 bases). V was shortened by 6 bases and J by 1 base, with 12 bases between the two germline ends. CDR3 size: 14 residues. The CDR3 region is CASRPGTLNYGYTF. DNA of the CDR3: TGTGCCAGCAGGCCTGGGACGCTTAACTATGGCTACACCTTC.

V usage is TRBV6-2 or TRBV6-3 and J usage is TRBJ2-2; D perhaps matches TRBD2 (5 bases). This CDR3 spans 14 amino acids. Germline CDR1 MNHEY, CDR2 SVGEGT. The V end lost 7 bases, the J end lost 7 bases, and 16 bases lay between the germline ends. The CDR3: CASTVGAVSGELFF. CDR3 nucleotide sequence: TGTGCCAGCACGGTGGGAGCAGTCAGCGGGGAGCTGTTTTTT.